This T cell receptor beta chain stems from a study of post-analysis software for immune sequencing data. This clonotype was recorded many times. The antigen is undetermined. Trimming took off 2 bases at V and 2 bases at J, with 13 bases between the two ends. Germline CDR1 reads SGHKS; CDR2 reads YYEKEE (reference sequence). The CDR3 spans 15 residues. General observations from the study: With TRBV5-6, TRBV5-1 and TRBV20-1 included, about five TRBV segments were more frequent in patients than in controls.

Incorporated into the TCR beta cDNA libraries were unique molecular identifiers, which served to reduce PCR and sequencing biases. TCRdb analysed the PCR reads with MiXCR anew, one entry per CDR3 protein. The data contain some 260,000 distinct CDR3 sequences, 36% of them singletons. The chain has TRBV5-5 and TRBJ2-5, with D perhaps matching TRBD1 (6 bases). This clonotype was obtained from a girl between 5 and 17 years old with multiple sclerosis. What was sequenced was blood. For the CDR3, the DNA is TGTGCCAGCAGCTTTCTCGACAGGACGCAAGAGACCCAGTACTTC. This sequence encodes CASSFLDRTQETQYF. The variable domain in full, completed from reference TRBV5-5 and TRBJ2-5, reads DAGVTQSPTHLIKTRGQQVTLRCSPISGHKSVSWYQQVLGQGPQFIFQYYEKEERGRGNFPDRFSARQFPNYSSELNVNALLLGDSALYLCASSFLDRTQETQYFGPGTRLLVL.